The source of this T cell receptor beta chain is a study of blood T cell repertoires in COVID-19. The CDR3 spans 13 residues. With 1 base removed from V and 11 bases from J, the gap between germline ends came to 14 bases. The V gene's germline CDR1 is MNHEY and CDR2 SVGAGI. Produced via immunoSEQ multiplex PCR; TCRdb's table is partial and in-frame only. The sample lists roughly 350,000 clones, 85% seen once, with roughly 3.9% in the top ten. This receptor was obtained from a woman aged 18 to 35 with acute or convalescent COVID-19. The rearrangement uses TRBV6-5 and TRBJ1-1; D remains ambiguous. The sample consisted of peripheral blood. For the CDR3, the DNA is TGTGCCAGCAGTTACTTATCCGTTGCGGGGGCTTTCTTT. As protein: CASSYLSVAGAFF.